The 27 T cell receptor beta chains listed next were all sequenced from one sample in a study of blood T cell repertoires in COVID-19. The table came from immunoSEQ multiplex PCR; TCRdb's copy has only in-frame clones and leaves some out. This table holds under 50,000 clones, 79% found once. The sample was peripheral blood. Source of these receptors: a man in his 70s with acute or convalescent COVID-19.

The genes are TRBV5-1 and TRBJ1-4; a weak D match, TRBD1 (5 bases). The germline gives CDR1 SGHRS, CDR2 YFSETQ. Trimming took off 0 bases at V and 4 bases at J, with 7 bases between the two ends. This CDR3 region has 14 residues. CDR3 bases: TGCGCCAGCAGCTTGGGACAGCTTAATGAAAAACTGTTTTTT. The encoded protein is CASSLGQLNEKLFF.

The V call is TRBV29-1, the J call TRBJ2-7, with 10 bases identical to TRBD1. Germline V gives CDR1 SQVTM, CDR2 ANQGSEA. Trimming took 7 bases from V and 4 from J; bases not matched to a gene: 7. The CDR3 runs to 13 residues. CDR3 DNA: TGCAGCGCTGGACAGGGGGATGGTTACGAGCAGTACTTC. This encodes CSAGQGDGYEQYF.

This chain's CDR3 is CASSRGHFNQPQHF. The CDR3 region has the DNA TGTGCCAGCAGTCGTGGACACTTCAATCAGCCCCAGCATTTT. V usage is TRBV28 and J usage is TRBJ1-5; possible D gene TRBD1, 5 bases. Germline CDR1 is MDHEN and CDR2 is SYDVKM. The CDR3 is made up of 14 amino acids. V was pared by 5 bases and J by 3 bases, with 11 bases between. Looking up the rest from reference TRBV28 and TRBJ1-5 gives the full variable domain: DVKVTQSSRYLVKRTGEKVFLECVQDMDHENMFWYRQDPGLGLRLIYFSYDVKMKEKGDIPEGYSVSREKKERFSLILESASTNQTSMYLCASSRGHFNQPQHFGDGTRLSIL.

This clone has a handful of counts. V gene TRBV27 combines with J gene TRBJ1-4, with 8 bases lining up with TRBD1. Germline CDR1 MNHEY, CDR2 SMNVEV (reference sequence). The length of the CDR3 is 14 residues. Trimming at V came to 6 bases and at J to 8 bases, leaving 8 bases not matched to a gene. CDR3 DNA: TGTGCCAGCAGACCAGACAGGGGCTCCGAAAAACTGTTTTTT. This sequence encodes CASRPDRGSEKLFF.

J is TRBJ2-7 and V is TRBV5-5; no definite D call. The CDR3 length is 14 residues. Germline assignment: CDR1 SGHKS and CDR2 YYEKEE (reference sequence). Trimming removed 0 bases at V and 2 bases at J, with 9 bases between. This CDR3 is CASSLVGPAYEQYF. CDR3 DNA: TGTGCCAGCAGCTTGGTGGGCCCTGCCTACGAGCAGTACTTC.

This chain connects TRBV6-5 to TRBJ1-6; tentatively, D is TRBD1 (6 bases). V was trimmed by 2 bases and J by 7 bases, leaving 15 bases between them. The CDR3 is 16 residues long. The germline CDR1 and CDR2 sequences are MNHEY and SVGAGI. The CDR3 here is CASSYPRGGGNSPLHF. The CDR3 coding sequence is TGTGCCAGCAGTTACCCCCGTGGGGGCGGCAATTCACCCCTCCACTTT.

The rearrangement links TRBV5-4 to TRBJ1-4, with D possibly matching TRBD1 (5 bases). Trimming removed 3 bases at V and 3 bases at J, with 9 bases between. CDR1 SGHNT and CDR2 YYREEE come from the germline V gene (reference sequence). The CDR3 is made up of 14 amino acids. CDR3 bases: TGTGCCAGCAGCTCCGGGACTTCTAATGAAAAACTGTTTTTT. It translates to CASSSGTSNEKLFF. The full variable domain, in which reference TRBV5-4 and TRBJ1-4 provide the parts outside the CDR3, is ETGVTQSPTHLIKTRGQQVTLRCSSQSGHNTVSWYQQALGQGPQFIFQYYREEENGRGNFPPRFSGLQFPNYSSELNVNALELDDSALYLCASSSGTSNEKLFFGSGTQLSVL.

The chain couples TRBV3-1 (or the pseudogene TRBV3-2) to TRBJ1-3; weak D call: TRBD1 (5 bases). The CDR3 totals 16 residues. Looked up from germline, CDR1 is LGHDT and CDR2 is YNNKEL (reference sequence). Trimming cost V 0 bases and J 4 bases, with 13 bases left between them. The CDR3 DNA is TGTGCCAGCAGCCAAGATTTGGGCAGGGCGGGAAACACCATATATTTT. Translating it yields CASSQDLGRAGNTIYF.

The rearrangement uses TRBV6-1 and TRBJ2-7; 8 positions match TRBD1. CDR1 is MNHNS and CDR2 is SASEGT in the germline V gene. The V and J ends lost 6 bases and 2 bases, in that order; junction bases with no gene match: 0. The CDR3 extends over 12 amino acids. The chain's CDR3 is CASRGQAYEQYF. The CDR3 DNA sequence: TGTGCCAGCAGGGGACAGGCCTACGAGCAGTACTTC.

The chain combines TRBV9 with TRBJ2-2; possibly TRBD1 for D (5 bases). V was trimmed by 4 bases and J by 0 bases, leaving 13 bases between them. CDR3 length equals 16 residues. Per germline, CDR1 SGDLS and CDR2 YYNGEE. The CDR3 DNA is TGTGCCAGCAGCCCCCGGACAATCCCGAACACCGGGGAGCTGTTTTTT. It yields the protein CASSPRTIPNTGELFF.

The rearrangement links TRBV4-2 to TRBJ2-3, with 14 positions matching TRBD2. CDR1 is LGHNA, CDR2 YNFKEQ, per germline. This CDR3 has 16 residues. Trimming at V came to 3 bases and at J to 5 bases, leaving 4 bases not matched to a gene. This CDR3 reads CASSQGLAGVLDTQYF. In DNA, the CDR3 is TGTGCCAGCAGCCAGGGACTAGCGGGAGTATTAGATACGCAGTATTTT.

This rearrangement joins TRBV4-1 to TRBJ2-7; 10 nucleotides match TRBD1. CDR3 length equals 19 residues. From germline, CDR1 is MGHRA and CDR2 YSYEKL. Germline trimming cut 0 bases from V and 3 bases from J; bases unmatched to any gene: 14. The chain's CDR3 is CASSQEENLVGDRGYEQYF. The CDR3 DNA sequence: TGCGCCAGCAGCCAAGAGGAAAACTTAGTTGGGGACAGGGGCTACGAGCAGTACTTC.

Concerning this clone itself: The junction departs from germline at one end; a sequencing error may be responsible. The DNA for the CDR3 is TGTGCTAGCAGCTCCGGACTAGCGGGACAGTACGAGCAGTTCTTC. Protein product: CASSSGLAGQYEQFF. The chain couples TRBV7-7 to TRBJ2-1; 12 nucleotides agree with TRBD2. CDR3 length: 15 amino acids. CDR1 and CDR2 from the germline V gene are SSHAT and FNYEAQ (reference sequence).

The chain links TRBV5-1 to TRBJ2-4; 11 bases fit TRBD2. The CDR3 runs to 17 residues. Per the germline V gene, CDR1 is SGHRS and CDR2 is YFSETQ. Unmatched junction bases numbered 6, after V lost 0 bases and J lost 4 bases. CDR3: CASSLAGLAGGKNIQYF. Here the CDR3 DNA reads TGCGCCAGCAGCTTGGCCGGTCTAGCGGGAGGTAAAAACATTCAGTACTTC.

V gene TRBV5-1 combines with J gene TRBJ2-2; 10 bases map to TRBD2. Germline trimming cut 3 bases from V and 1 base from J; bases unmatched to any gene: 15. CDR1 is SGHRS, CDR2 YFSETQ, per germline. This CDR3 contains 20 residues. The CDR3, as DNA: TGCGCCAGCAGCTCCGGTTTGGGAGCGGGAGGGCCGTTGAACACCGGGGAGCTGTTTTTT. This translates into CASSSGLGAGGPLNTGELFF.

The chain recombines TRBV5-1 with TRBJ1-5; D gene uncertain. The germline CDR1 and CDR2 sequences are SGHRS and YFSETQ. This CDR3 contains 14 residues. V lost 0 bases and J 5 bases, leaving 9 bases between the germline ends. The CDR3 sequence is CASSLGGSYQPQHF. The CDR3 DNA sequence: TGCGCCAGCAGCTTGGGAGGGAGCTATCAGCCCCAGCATTTT.

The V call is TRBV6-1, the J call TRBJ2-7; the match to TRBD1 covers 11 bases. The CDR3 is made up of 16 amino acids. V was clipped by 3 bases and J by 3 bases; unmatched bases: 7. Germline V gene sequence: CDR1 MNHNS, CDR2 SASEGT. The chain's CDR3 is CASSDLWGTGGYEQYF. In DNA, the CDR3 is TGTGCCAGCAGTGACCTCTGGGGGACAGGGGGCTACGAGCAGTACTTC.

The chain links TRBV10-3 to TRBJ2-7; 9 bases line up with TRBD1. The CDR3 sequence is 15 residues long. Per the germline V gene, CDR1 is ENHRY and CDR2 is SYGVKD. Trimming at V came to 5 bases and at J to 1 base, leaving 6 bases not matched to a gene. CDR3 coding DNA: TGTGCCATCAGTTCTGGACAGGGGACTTCCTACGAGCAGTACTTC. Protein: CAISSGQGTSYEQYF.

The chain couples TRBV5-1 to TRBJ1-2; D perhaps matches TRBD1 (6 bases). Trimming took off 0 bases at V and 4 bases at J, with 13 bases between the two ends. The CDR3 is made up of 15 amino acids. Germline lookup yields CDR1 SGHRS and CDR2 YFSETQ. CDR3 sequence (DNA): TGCGCCAGCAGCTTGGGGGGACACAGCCTCTATGGCTACACCTTC. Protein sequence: CASSLGGHSLYGYTF.

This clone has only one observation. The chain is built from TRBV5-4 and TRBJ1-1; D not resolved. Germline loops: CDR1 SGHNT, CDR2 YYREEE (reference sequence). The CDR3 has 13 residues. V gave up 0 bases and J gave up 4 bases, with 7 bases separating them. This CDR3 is CASSLAIATEAFF. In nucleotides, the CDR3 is TGTGCCAGCAGCTTGGCCATAGCCACTGAAGCTTTCTTT.

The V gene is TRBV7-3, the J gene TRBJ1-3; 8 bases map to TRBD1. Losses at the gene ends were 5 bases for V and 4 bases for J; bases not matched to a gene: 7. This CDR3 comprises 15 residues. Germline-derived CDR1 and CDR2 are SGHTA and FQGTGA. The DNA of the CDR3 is TGTGCCAGCAGCACCTCGGACAGGGTCGGAAACACCATATATTTT. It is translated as CASSTSDRVGNTIYF.

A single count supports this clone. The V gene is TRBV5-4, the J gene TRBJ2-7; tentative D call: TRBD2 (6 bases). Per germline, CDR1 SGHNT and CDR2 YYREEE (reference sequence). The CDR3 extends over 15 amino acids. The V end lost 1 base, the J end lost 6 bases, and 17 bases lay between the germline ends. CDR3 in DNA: TGTGCCAGCAGCTTGTACTCGGGTGCGGGGCTCGAGCAGTACTTC. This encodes CASSLYSGAGLEQYF.

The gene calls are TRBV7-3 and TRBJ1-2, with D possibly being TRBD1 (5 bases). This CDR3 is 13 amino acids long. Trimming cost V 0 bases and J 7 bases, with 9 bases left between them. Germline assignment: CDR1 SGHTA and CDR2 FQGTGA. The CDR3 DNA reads TGTGCCAGCAGCTTAACGTCGGGGGGTGGCTACACCTTC. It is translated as CASSLTSGGGYTF.

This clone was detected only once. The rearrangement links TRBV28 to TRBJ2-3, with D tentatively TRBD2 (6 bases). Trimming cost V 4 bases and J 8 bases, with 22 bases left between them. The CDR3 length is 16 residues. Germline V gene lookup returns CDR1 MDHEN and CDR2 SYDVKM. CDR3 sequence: CASSSRGRGEEGTQYF. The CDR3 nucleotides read TGTGCCAGCAGTTCCCGGGGCCGAGGGGAGGAGGGTACGCAGTATTTT.

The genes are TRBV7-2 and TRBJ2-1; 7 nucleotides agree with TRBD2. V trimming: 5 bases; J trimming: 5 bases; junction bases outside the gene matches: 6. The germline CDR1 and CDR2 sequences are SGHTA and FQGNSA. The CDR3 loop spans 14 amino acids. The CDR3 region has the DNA TGTGCCAGCAGCCCCCCTCTAGCGGACAATGAGCAGTTCTTC. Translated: CASSPPLADNEQFF.

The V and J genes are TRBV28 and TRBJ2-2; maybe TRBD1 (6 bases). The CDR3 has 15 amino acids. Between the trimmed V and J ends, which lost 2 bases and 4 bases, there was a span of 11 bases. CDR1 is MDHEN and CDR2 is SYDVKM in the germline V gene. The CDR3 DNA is TGTGCCAGCAGTTTAGTCAGGGGCGGCACCGGGGAGCTGTTTTTT. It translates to CASSLVRGGTGELFF. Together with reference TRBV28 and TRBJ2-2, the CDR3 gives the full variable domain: DVKVTQSSRYLVKRTGEKVFLECVQDMDHENMFWYRQDPGLGLRLIYFSYDVKMKEKGDIPEGYSVSREKKERFSLILESASTNQTSMYLCASSLVRGGTGELFFGEGSRLTVL.

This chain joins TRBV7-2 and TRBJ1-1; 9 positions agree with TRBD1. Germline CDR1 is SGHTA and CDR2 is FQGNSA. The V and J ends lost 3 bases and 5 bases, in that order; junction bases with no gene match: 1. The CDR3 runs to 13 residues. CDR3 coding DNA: TGTGCCAGCAGCTTGGGACAGGGTACTGAAGCTTTCTTT. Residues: CASSLGQGTEAFF. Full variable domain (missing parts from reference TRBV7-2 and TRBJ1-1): GAGVSQSPSNKVTEKGKDVELRCDPISGHTALYWYRQSLGQGLEFLIYFQGNSAPDKSGLPSDRFSAERTGGSVSTLTIQRTQQEDSAVYLCASSLGQGTEAFFGQGTRLTVV.